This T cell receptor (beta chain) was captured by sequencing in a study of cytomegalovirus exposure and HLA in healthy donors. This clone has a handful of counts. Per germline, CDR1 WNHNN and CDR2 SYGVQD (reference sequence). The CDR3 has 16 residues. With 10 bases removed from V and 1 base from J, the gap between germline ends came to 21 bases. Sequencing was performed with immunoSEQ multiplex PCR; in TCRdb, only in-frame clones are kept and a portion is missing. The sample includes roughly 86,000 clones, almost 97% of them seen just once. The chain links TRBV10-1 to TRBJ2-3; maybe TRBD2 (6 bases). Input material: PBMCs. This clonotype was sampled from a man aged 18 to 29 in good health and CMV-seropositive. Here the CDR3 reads CATLKWLWGGTDTQYF. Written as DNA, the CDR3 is TGCGCCACCTTAAAATGGTTGTGGGGGGGCACAGATACGCAGTATTTT.